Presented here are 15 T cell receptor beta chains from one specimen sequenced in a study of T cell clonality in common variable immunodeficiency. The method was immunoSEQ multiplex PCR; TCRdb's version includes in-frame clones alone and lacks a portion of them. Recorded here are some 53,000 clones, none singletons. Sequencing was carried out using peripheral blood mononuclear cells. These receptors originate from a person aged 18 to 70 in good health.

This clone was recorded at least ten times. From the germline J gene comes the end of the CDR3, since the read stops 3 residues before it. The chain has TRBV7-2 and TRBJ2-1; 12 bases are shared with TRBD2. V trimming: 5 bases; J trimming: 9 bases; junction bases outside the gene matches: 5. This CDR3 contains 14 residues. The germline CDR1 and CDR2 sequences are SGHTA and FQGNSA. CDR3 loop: CASSLTSGSFEQFF. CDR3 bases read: TGTGCCAGCAGCCTGACTAGCGGGAGTTTTGAG.

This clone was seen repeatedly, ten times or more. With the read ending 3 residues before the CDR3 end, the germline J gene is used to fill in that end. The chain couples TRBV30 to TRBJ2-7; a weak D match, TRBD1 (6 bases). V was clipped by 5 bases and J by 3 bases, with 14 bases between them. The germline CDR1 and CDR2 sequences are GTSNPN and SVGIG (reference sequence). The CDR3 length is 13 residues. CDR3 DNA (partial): TGTGCCTGGGCCGGGACACCCTACTACGAG. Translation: CAWAGTPYYE. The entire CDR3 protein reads CAWAGTPYYEQYF.

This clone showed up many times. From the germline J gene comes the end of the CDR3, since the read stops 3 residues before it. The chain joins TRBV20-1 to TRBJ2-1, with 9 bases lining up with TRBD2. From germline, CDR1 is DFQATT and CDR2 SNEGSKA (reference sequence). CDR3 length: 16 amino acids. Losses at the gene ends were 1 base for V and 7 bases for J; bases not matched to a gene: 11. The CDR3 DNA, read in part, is TGCAGTGCTAGAGCCCAGAGAGCGGGAGGTAGAAATGAG. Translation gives CSARAQRAGGRNE. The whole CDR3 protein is CSARAQRAGGRNEQFF.

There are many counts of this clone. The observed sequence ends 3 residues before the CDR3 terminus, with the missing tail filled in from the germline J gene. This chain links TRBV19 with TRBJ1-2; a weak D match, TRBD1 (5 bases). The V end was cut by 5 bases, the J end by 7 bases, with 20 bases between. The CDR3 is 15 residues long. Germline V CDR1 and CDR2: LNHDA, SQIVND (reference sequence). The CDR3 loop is CASSEVAGPGAGYTF. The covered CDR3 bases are TGTGCCAGTAGTGAGGTTGCGGGGCCTGGGGCTGGC.

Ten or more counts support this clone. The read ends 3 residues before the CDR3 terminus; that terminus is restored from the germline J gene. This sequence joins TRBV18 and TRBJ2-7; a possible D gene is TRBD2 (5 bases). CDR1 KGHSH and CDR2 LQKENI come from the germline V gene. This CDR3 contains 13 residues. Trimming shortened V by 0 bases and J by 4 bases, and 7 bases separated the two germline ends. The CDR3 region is CASSPPSGYEQYF. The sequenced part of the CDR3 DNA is TGTGCCAGCTCACCACCCTCGGGGTACGAG.

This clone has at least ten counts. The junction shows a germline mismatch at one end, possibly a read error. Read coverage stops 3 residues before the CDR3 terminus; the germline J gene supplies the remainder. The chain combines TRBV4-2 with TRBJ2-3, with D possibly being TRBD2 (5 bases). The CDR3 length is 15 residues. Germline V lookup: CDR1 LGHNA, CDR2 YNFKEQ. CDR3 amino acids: CASSPAAGRTDTQYF. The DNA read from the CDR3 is TGCGCCAGCAGCCCCGCGGCGGGCAGGACAGATACG.

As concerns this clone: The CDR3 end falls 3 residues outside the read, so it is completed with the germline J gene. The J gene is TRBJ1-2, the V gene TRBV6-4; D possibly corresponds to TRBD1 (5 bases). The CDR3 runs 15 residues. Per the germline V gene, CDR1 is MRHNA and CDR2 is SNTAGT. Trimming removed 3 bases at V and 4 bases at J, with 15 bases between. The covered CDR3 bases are TGTGCCAGCAGTGAATCGTCCGGGAGGGGCTATGGC. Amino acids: CASSESSGRGYG. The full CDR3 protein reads CASSESSGRGYGYTF.

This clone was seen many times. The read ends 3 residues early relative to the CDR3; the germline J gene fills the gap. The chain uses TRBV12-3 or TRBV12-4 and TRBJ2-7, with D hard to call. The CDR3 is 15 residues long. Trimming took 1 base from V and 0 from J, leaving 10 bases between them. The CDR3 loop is CASSLEAGSSYEQYF. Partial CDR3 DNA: TGTGCCAGCAGTTTAGAGGCAGGAAGCTCCTACGAG.

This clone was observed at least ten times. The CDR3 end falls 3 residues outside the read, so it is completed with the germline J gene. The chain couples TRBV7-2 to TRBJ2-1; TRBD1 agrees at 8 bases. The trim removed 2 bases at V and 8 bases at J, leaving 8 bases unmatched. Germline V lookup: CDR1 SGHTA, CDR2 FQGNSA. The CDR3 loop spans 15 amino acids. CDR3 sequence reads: CASSLRWTGWDEQFF. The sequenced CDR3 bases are TGTGCCAGCAGCTTACGATGGACAGGGTGGGATGAG.

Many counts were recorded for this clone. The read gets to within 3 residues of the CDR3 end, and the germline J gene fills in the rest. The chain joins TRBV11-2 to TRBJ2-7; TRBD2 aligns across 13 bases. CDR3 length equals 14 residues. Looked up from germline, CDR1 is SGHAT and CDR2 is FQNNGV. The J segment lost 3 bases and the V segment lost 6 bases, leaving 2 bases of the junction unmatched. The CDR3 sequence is CASRGLAGVYEQYF. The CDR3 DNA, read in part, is TGTGCCAGCAGAGGACTAGCGGGAGTCTACGAG. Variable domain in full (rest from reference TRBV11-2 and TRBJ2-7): EAGVAQSPRYKIIEKRQSVAFWCNPISGHATLYWYQQILGQGPKLLIQFQNNGVVDDSQLPKDRFSAERLKGVDSTLKIQPAKLEDSAVYLCASRGLAGVYEQYFGPGTRLTVT.

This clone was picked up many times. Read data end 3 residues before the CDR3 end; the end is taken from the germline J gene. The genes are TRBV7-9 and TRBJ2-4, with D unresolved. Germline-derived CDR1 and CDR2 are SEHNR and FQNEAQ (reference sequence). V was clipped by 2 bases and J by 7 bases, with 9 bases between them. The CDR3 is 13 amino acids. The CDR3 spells CASSLYLGNIQYF. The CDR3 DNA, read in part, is TGTGCCAGCAGCTTATATTTAGGGAACATT.

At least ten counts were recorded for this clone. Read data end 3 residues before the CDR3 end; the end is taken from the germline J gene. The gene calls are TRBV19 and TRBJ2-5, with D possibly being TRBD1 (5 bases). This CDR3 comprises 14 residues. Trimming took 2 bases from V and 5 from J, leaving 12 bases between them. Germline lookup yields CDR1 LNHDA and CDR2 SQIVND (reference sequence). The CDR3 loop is CASSITGQAETQYF. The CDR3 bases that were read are TGTGCCAGTAGTATAACAGGCCAAGCGGAGACC.

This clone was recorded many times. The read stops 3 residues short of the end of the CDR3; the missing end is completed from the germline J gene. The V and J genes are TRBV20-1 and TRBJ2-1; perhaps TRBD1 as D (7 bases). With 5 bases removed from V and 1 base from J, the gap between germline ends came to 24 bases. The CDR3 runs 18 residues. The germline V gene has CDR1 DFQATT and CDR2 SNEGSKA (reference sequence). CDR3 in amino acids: CSASLRGGAGFSYNEQFF. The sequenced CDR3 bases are TGCAGTGCTTCCCTTAGAGGGGGCGCGGGATTTTCCTACAATGAG.

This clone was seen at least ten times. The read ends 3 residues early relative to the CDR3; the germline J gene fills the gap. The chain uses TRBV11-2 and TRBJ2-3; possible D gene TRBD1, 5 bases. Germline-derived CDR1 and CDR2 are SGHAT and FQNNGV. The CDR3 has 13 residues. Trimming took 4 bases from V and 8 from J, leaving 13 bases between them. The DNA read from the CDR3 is TGTGCCAGCAGCTATACAGGATTAGGTACG. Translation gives CASSYTGLGT. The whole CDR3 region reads CASSYTGLGTQYF.

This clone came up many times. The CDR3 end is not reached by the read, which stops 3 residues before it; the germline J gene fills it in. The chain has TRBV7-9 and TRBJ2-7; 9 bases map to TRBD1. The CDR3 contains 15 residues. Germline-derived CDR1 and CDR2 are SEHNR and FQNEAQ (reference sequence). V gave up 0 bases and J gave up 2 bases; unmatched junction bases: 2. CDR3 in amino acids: CASSLAGQGTYEQYF. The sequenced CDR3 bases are TGTGCCAGCAGCTTAGCGGGACAGGGAACCTACGAG.